Shown below are 29 T cell receptor beta chains from a single sample sequenced in a study of blood T cells in healthy people across ages. The use of a sample-barcoded 5' primer and a J-beta primer mix characterized a second PCR of roughly 6 to 11 cycles. TCRdb redid the calling of the 5' RACE reads with MiXCR, one entry per CDR3 protein. The sample lists around 1,100,000 distinct CDR3 sequences, less than 45% occurring once. The sample taken for sequencing was blood. The receptors stem from a man between 18 and 35 years old in good health.

The V and J genes are TRBV3-1 and TRBJ1-1; TRBD1 agrees at 8 bases. The CDR3 loop spans 12 amino acids. CDR1 LGHDT and CDR2 YNNKEL come from the germline V gene (reference sequence). Losses at the gene ends were 1 base for V and 11 bases for J; bases not matched to a gene: 3. The CDR3 sequence is CASSQGQGRAFF. The CDR3 coding sequence is TGTGCCAGCAGCCAAGGACAGGGGAGGGCTTTCTTT.

V and J are TRBV6-2 or TRBV6-3 and TRBJ1-1; no clear D. The CDR3 totals 13 residues. Per germline, CDR1 MNHEY and CDR2 SVGEGT. V was trimmed by 8 bases and J by 1 base, leaving 11 bases between them. The CDR3, as DNA: TGTGCCAGCGGTCGGGATACGAACACTGAAGCTTTCTTT. This gives the protein CASGRDTNTEAFF.

J is TRBJ1-1 and V is TRBV5-1; maybe TRBD1 (5 bases). The ends were cut back, 5 bases at V and 2 bases at J, with 19 bases in the middle. Germline CDR1 and CDR2: SGHRS and YFSETQ. The CDR3 has 16 residues. In DNA, the CDR3 is TGCGCCAGCAGTTCCACTTCGGTCAGGGAAAACACTGAAGCTTTCTTT. It is translated as CASSSTSVRENTEAFF.

This clonotype was seen a handful of times. The rearrangement uses TRBV12-3 or TRBV12-4 and TRBJ1-4, with D unresolved. V dropped 4 bases and J dropped 8 bases, with 14 bases sitting between them. The CDR3 is 14 amino acids. DNA of the CDR3: TGTGCCAGCAGTTATGGGCCCATAAAGGAAAAACTGTTTTTT. Amino acids: CASSYGPIKEKLFF.

The CDR3 nucleotides read TGCGCCAGCAGCCAAGAAGGGCAGACATACTATGGCTACACCTTC. This gives the protein CASSQEGQTYYGYTF. The chain employs TRBV4-3 and TRBJ1-2; D unresolved. The germline gives CDR1 LGHNA, CDR2 YSLEER. CDR3 size: 15 residues. The V and J ends lost 0 bases and 3 bases respectively, with 11 bases between them.

This clonotype was recorded a few times. This chain connects TRBV6-1 to TRBJ2-4, with D possibly matching TRBD2 (6 bases). The CDR3 covers 17 residues. Trimming pared 7 bases from V and 3 bases from J, leaving 22 bases between. CDR1 is MNHNS and CDR2 is SASEGT in the germline V gene. CDR3 loop: CASTPTTGGVFKNIQYF. DNA of the CDR3: TGTGCCAGCACTCCGACTACCGGAGGGGTTTTCAAAAACATTCAGTACTTC.

V and J are TRBV20-1 and TRBJ1-1, with D possibly matching TRBD1 (5 bases). CDR3 size: 13 residues. The ends were cut back, 6 bases at V and 5 bases at J, with 16 bases in the middle. Germline CDR1 is DFQATT and CDR2 is SNEGSKA (reference sequence). CDR3 DNA: TGCAGTGCAACGCACAGGAGGGGAACTGAAGCTTTCTTT. Translated: CSATHRRGTEAFF.

This clonotype occurred many times. V gene TRBV12-3 or TRBV12-4 combines with J gene TRBJ1-6; unclear D gene. V was pared by 5 bases and J by 1 base, with 9 bases between. The CDR3 is made up of 15 amino acids. This chain's CDR3 is CASSGSSSYNSPLHF. The DNA for the CDR3 is TGTGCCAGCAGTGGCTCATCTTCCTATAATTCACCCCTCCACTTT.

The chain couples TRBV20-1 to TRBJ2-3, with D perhaps matching TRBD2 (6 bases). The length of the CDR3 is 14 residues. The V end was cut by 5 bases, the J end by 2 bases, with 14 bases between. Germline V gene data show CDR1 as DFQATT and CDR2 as SNEGSKA (reference sequence). The CDR3 sequence is CSASPGGFTDTQYF. The DNA for the CDR3 is TGCAGTGCTTCCCCTGGGGGGTTCACAGATACGCAGTATTTT.

This clonotype was counted many times. V usage is TRBV20-1 and J usage is TRBJ1-2; D possibly corresponds to TRBD1 (5 bases). Germline V gene lookup returns CDR1 DFQATT and CDR2 SNEGSKA (reference sequence). The CDR3 spans 12 residues. Trimming cost V 5 bases and J 6 bases, with 13 bases left between them. CDR3 residues: CSAGTAVDGYTF. Here the CDR3 DNA reads TGCAGTGCTGGGACGGCCGTCGATGGCTACACCTTC.

CDR3: CASSQSQGISNQPQHF. The CDR3 region has the DNA TGTGCCAGCAGCCAATCACAGGGGATCAGCAATCAGCCCCAGCATTTT. The genes are TRBV3-1 and TRBJ1-5; TRBD1 matches at 7 bases. V was clipped by 2 bases and J by 1 base; unmatched bases: 5. Germline-derived CDR1 and CDR2 are LGHDT and YNNKEL (reference sequence). The CDR3 totals 16 residues.

The chain uses TRBV4-1 and TRBJ1-1; D is unclear. V lost 0 bases and J 5 bases, leaving 16 bases between the germline ends. The CDR3 contains 16 residues. CDR1 and CDR2 (germline): MGHRA, YSYEKL. As DNA, the CDR3 is TGCGCCAGCAGCCAAGATTTAGAAAGGGCACGAACTGAAGCTTTCTTT. It is translated as CASSQDLERARTEAFF.

V usage is TRBV20-1 and J usage is TRBJ2-3; 9 nucleotides line up with TRBD2. Germline CDR1 is DFQATT and CDR2 is SNEGSKA (reference sequence). Trimming took 0 bases from V and 0 from J; bases not matched to a gene: 4. The CDR3 contains 16 residues. CDR3 nucleotide sequence: TGCAGTGCTAGAGATATGCGGGGGGGGAGCACAGATACGCAGTATTTT. It codes for CSARDMRGGSTDTQYF.

This clonotype was recorded once. A read error may explain this, as a much larger clone is one base away. The chain employs TRBV29-1 and TRBJ2-5; D is possibly TRBD2 (5 bases). V gave up 7 bases and J gave up 11 bases, with 17 bases separating them. The CDR3 consists of 11 residues. Germline values: CDR1 SQVTM, CDR2 ANQGSEA. The CDR3 reads CSESSVSEQYF. The CDR3 region has the DNA TGCAGCGAGAGTAGCGTATCTGAGCAGTACTTC.

V and J are TRBV20-1 and TRBJ1-4; D remains ambiguous. The V gene lost 0 bases and the J gene lost 0 bases, with 8 bases spanning the gap. Germline V gene sequence: CDR1 DFQATT, CDR2 SNEGSKA (reference sequence). The CDR3 totals 15 residues. The CDR3 loop reads CSARDPQTTNEKLFF. CDR3 coding DNA: TGCAGTGCTAGAGATCCGCAGACAACTAATGAAAAACTGTTTTTT.

The V call is TRBV2, the J call TRBJ2-4, with D unresolved. The last part of the DNA fits TRBJ2-7 better; the J call may be wrong. CDR1 and CDR2 (germline): SNHLY, FYNNEI. This CDR3 spans 15 amino acids. The CDR3 sequence: CASSFRSSRFYEQYF. CDR3 sequence (DNA): TGTGCCAGCAGTTTCAGGAGCTCCCGATTCTACGAGCAGTACTTC.

The V gene is TRBV20-1, the J gene TRBJ1-4; D might be TRBD1 (6 bases). V was trimmed by 2 bases and J by 4 bases, leaving 8 bases between them. CDR3 length: 13 residues. Germline assignment: CDR1 DFQATT and CDR2 SNEGSKA (reference sequence). CDR3 residues: CSARTGINEKLFF. In DNA, the CDR3 is TGCAGTGCTAGAACAGGGATTAATGAAAAACTGTTTTTT.

The chain uses TRBV7-2 and TRBJ2-1; tentatively, D is TRBD2 (6 bases). The CDR3 spans 19 residues. V was cut by 3 bases and J by 4 bases, with 25 bases left in between. From germline, CDR1 is SGHTA and CDR2 FQGNSA. The CDR3: CASSFPNAPTGEGYNEQFF. The CDR3 nucleotides read TGTGCCAGCAGCTTCCCAAATGCCCCCACGGGGGAAGGATACAATGAGCAGTTCTTC.

The genes are TRBV7-8 and TRBJ1-5, with 7 bases matching TRBD1. The V segment lost 0 bases and the J segment 5 bases; nucleotides outside the gene matches: 10. The CDR3 covers 17 residues. Germline CDR1 and CDR2: SGHVS and FQNEAQ. The CDR3 reads CASSLAVTGKVHQPQHF. The CDR3 region has the DNA TGTGCCAGCAGCTTAGCGGTGACAGGGAAGGTTCATCAGCCCCAGCATTTT.

This sequence joins TRBV27 and TRBJ1-1; TRBD1 is a possible D gene (5 bases). Trimming cost V 9 bases and J 3 bases, with 14 bases left between them. The CDR3 has 13 residues. Per the germline V gene, CDR1 is MNHEY and CDR2 is SMNVEV (reference sequence). CDR3 protein: CASGQGRDTEAFF. Here the CDR3 DNA reads TGTGCCAGTGGTCAGGGAAGGGACACTGAAGCTTTCTTT.

In regard to this clonotype: A much larger clone lies one base from this, so it may be a read error. V usage is TRBV7-2 and J usage is TRBJ1-1; D call uncertain. Germline V gives CDR1 SGHTA, CDR2 FQGNSA. The CDR3 spans 13 residues. Here the CDR3 DNA reads TGTGCCAGCAGCCAGGACGGGAACACTGAAACTTTCTTT. Its translation: CASSQDGNTETFF.

The V and J genes are TRBV2 and TRBJ2-1; 10 nucleotides align to TRBD2. V shed 0 bases and J 0 bases; nucleotides not matched to a gene: 8. The length of the CDR3 is 19 residues. Germline CDR1 is SNHLY and CDR2 is FYNNEI. The CDR3 is CASSEAPWERGGSYNEQFF. CDR3 bases: TGTGCCAGCAGTGAAGCGCCTTGGGAGCGGGGGGGCTCCTACAATGAGCAGTTCTTC. The full variable domain, in which reference TRBV2 and TRBJ2-1 provide the parts outside the CDR3, is EPEVTQTPSHQVTQMGQEVILRCVPISNHLYFYWYRQILGQKVEFLVSFYNNEISEKSEIFDDQFSVERPDGSNFTLKIRSTKLEDSAMYFCASSEAPWERGGSYNEQFFGPGTRLTVL.

This rearrangement joins TRBV14 to TRBJ2-1; 10 bases are shared with TRBD1. Unmatched junction bases numbered 7, after V lost 0 bases and J lost 8 bases. The CDR3 is made up of 16 amino acids. CDR1 is SGHDN and CDR2 is FVKESK in the germline V gene. CDR3 protein: CASSQEGTGEEDEQFF. In DNA form, the CDR3 reads TGTGCCAGCAGCCAAGAGGGGACAGGGGAGGAGGATGAGCAGTTCTTC.

The CDR3 sequence is CASSVNGQGASYGYTF. The CDR3 DNA reads as TGTGCCAGCAGCGTCAACGGACAGGGGGCAAGCTATGGCTACACCTTC. V and J are TRBV9 and TRBJ1-2; 11 nucleotides match TRBD1. This CDR3 region has 16 residues. Germline V CDR1 and CDR2: SGDLS, YYNGEE. Trimming took 2 bases from V and 4 from J; bases not matched to a gene: 7. The complete variable domain, with remaining parts taken from reference TRBV9 and TRBJ1-2, reads DSGVTQTPKHLITATGQRVTLRCSPRSGDLSVYWYQQSLDQGLQFLIQYYNGEERAKGNILERFSAQQFPDLHSELNLSSLELGDSALYFCASSVNGQGASYGYTFGSGTRLTVV.

This sequence joins TRBV27 and TRBJ2-1; 12 bases agree with TRBD2. The CDR3 is 16 amino acids. The V and J ends lost 4 bases and 8 bases, in that order; junction bases with no gene match: 9. CDR1 and CDR2 from the germline V gene are MNHEY and SMNVEV (reference sequence). The CDR3: CASSYLTSGRVDEQFF. DNA for the CDR3: TGTGCCAGCAGTTACTTGACTAGCGGGAGAGTCGATGAGCAGTTCTTC.

This clonotype has just a few counts. The V call is TRBV3-1, the J call TRBJ2-3, with unresolved D. Germline V gives CDR1 LGHDT, CDR2 YNNKEL (reference sequence). V gave up 4 bases and J gave up 4 bases, with 12 bases separating them. This CDR3 comprises 14 residues. In nucleotides, the CDR3 is TGTGCCAGCAGCCCCCGACGGTGGGCAGATACGCAGTATTTT. Protein product: CASSPRRWADTQYF.

The rearrangement links TRBV5-5 to TRBJ1-2; no reliable D call. With 5 bases removed from V and 4 bases from J, the gap between germline ends came to 12 bases. The CDR3 has 13 amino acids. Germline loops: CDR1 SGHKS, CDR2 YYEKEE (reference sequence). In DNA form, the CDR3 reads TGTGCCAGCAGTATGGACTGGAGCTATGGCTACACCTTC. Protein product: CASSMDWSYGYTF.

This clonotype appeared a few times. J is TRBJ2-5 and V is TRBV7-9, with 10 bases matching TRBD1. This CDR3 comprises 13 residues. J was trimmed by 5 bases and V by 7 bases; bases with no gene match: 4. Germline V gene sequence: CDR1 SEHNR, CDR2 FQNEAQ (reference sequence). As DNA, the CDR3 is TGTGCCAGCAAGGGACAGGGGCTGGAGACCCAGTACTTC. Its translation is CASKGQGLETQYF.

The chain joins TRBV4-3 to TRBJ2-3, with no clear D. CDR3 length equals 15 residues. V dropped 0 bases and J dropped 5 bases, with 12 bases sitting between them. CDR1 and CDR2 from the germline V gene are LGHNA and YSLEER. CDR3 in amino acids: CASSQELGSLDTQYF. The DNA for the CDR3 is TGCGCCAGCAGCCAAGAGCTAGGTAGCCTAGATACGCAGTATTTT.